These T cell receptor beta chains were read from a single sample in a study of Graves' ophthalmopathy and Graves' hyperthyroidism. Each CDR3 protein gets one entry after TCRdb re-called the multiplex PCR reads with MiXCR. The table includes a few hundred thousand distinct CDR3 sequences, roughly 15% detected once. The sample taken for sequencing was peripheral blood. These receptors all stem from an adult woman with stable Graves' hyperthyroidism. Both conserved end residues are part of each CDR3. D genes are given only for firm matches. Expanded clones get a size class; other rows say once, few or many, or leave the size out.

v_call	clone_size	j_call	d_call	cdr3_aa	cdr3_nt
TRBV20-1	many	TRBJ1-2	.	CSASGDGANYGYTF	TGCAGTGCTAGCGGGGACGGAGCTAACTATGGCTACACCTTC
TRBV2	.	TRBJ2-7	.	CVSSEETSGFPYF	TGTGTCAGCAGTGAGGAAACTTCAGGGTTCCCTTACTTC
TRBV27	many	TRBJ2-7	TRBD2	CATLSGRKGYEQYF	TGTGCCACTCTAAGCGGGAGGAAGGGGTACGAGCAGTACTTC
TRBV3-1	.	TRBJ2-5	TRBD2	CASSQSGRAGETQYF	TGTGCCAGCAGCCAAAGCGGGAGGGCGGGGGAGACCCAGTACTTC
TRBV7-2	many	TRBJ2-7	TRBD2	CASSSYRLAGGNEQYF	TGTGCCAGCAGCTCCTACCGCCTAGCGGGAGGCAACGAGCAGTACTTC
TRBV12-3/TRBV12-4	many	TRBJ1-1	.	CASSLLGGGLNTEAFF	TGTGCCAGCAGTTTATTGGGCGGGGGTCTGAACACTGAAGCTTTCTTT
TRBV6-5	many	TRBJ1-2	.	CASSYGWGPHYGYTF	TGTGCCAGCAGTTACGGGTGGGGGCCTCACTATGGCTACACCTTC
TRBV6-2/TRBV6-3	many	TRBJ2-6	.	CASSSRVSGADVLTF	TGTGCCAGCAGTTCTCGGGTTTCCGGGGCCGACGTCCTGACTTTC
TRBV6-2/TRBV6-3	many	TRBJ2-7	TRBD1	CASSYSGTALNYEQYF	TGTGCCAGCAGTTACTCAGGGACAGCGTTGAACTACGAGCAGTACTTC
TRBV11-2	many	TRBJ1-2	.	CASRQSGLGGTVVGYTF	TGTGCCAGCAGGCAAAGCGGTCTTGGGGGCACTGTTGTAGGCTACACCTTC
TRBV4-3	.	TRBJ2-5	TRBD2	CASSQELAGRVQETQYF	TGCGCCAGCAGCCAAGAACTAGCGGGTAGGGTGCAAGAGACCCAGTACTTC
TRBV6-1	few	TRBJ2-7	TRBD2	CASSETSGREKQYF	TGTGCCAGCAGTGAAACTAGCGGGAGAGAGAAGCAGTACTTC
TRBV6-1	.	TRBJ1-1	TRBD1	CASSVQGARTEAFF	TGTGCCAGCAGTGTCCAGGGGGCGCGCACTGAAGCTTTCTTT
TRBV13	many	TRBJ2-5	TRBD2	CASSLDQTSGQETQYF	TGTGCCAGCAGCTTGGACCAAACTAGCGGCCAAGAGACCCAGTACTTC
TRBV2	many	TRBJ1-1	TRBD1	CASSGDRGNTEAFF	TGTGCCAGCAGTGGAGACAGGGGCAACACTGAAGCTTTCTTT
TRBV5-1	many	TRBJ2-7	TRBD1	CASQGVSAYEQYF	TGCGCCAGCCAGGGGGTTTCAGCCTACGAGCAGTACTTC
TRBV27	.	TRBJ1-2	.	CATSASGRANYGYTF	TGTGCCACCAGTGCATCAGGGCGTGCGAACTATGGCTACACCTTC
TRBV6-1	many	TRBJ2-5	.	CASSSDRTQYF	TGTGCCAGCAGTTCCGACCGGACCCAGTACTTC
TRBV6-2/TRBV6-3	many	TRBJ2-5	TRBD2	CATFQGLAEETQYF	TGTGCCACTTTTCAGGGACTAGCGGAAGAGACCCAGTACTTC
TRBV29-1	many	TRBJ2-7	.	CSVSEGIYEQYF	TGCAGCGTTTCGGAGGGCATCTACGAGCAGTACTTC
TRBV11-2	.	TRBJ2-3	.	CASSLMTTDTQYF	TGTGCCAGCAGCCTTATGACCACAGATACGCAGTATTTT
TRBV9	many	TRBJ2-5	.	CASSVATGTVQETQYF	TGTGCCAGCAGCGTAGCTACAGGAACAGTCCAAGAGACCCAGTACTTC
TRBV10-3	many	TRBJ2-7	TRBD2	CASRAGVREQYF	TGTGCCAGCCGCGCGGGAGTGAGGGAGCAGTACTTC
TRBV15	many	TRBJ2-4	TRBD2	CATRKLVSGSENIQYF	TGTGCCACCAGGAAACTTGTTAGCGGGTCAGAAAACATTCAGTACTTC
TRBV28	many	TRBJ2-5	.	CASSSGLYQETQYF	TGTGCCAGCAGTTCAGGGCTGTACCAAGAGACCCAGTACTTC
TRBV28	many	TRBJ1-1	.	CASSLLSQFGEAFF	TGTGCCAGCAGTTTGTTGTCACAGTTCGGAGAAGCTTTCTTT
TRBV7-3	many	TRBJ2-5	TRBD2	CANKPTGLAEETQYF	TGTGCCAACAAGCCCACGGGACTAGCGGAAGAAACCCAGTACTTC
TRBV6-2/TRBV6-3	.	TRBJ1-5	.	CASSYRDTYSNQPQHF	TGTGCCAGCAGTTACCGCGACACGTATAGCAATCAGCCCCAGCATTTT
TRBV24-1	many	TRBJ2-7	.	CATSDAQTHYEQYF	TGTGCCACCAGTGATGCCCAGACACATTACGAGCAGTACTTC
TRBV9	many	TRBJ1-6	.	CASSPTDYNSPLHF	TGTGCCAGCAGCCCGACAGACTATAATTCACCCCTCCACTTT
TRBV11-2	many	TRBJ1-5	.	CASSSDGNQPQHF	TGTGCCAGCAGCTCTGACGGCAATCAGCCCCAGCATTTT
TRBV2	many	TRBJ1-1	.	CASMISTEAFF	TGTGCCAGCATGATAAGCACTGAAGCTTTCTTT
TRBV19	many	TRBJ1-1	.	CASKSIAEAFF	TGTGCCAGTAAATCGATAGCTGAAGCTTTCTTT